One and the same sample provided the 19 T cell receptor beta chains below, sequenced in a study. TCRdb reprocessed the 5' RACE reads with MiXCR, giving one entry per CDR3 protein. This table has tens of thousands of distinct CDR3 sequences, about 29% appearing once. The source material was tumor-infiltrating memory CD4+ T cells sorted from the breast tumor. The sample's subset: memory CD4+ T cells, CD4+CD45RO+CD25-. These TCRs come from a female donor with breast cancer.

CDR3 coding DNA: TGTGCCAGCAGTTCCCCGCTCTCCTACAATGAGCAGTTCTTC. It specifies CASSSPLSYNEQFF. V and J are TRBV27 and TRBJ2-1, with unresolved D. Looked up from germline, CDR1 is MNHEY and CDR2 is SMNVEV (reference sequence). CDR3 length: 14 amino acids. Between the trimmed V and J ends, which lost 4 bases and 0 bases, there was a span of 7 bases.

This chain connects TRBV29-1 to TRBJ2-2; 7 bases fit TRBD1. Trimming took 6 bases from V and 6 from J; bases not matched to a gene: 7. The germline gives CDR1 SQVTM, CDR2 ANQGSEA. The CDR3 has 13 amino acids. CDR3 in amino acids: CSVRPQGSGELFF. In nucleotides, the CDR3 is TGCAGCGTCCGACCACAGGGGTCCGGGGAGCTGTTTTTT.

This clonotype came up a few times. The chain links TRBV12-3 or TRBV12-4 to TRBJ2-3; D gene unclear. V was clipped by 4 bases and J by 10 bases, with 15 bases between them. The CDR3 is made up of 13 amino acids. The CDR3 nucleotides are TGTGCCAGCAGTTCGTCCATAGTTGAGGCGCAGTATTTT. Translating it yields CASSSSIVEAQYF.

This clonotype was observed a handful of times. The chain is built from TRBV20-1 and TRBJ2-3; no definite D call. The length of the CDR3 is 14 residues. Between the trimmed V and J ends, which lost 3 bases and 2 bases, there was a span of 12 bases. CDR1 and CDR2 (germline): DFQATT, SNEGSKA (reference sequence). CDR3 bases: TGCAGTGCTAGTCTGGGGTATATCACAGATACGCAGTATTTT. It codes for CSASLGYITDTQYF.

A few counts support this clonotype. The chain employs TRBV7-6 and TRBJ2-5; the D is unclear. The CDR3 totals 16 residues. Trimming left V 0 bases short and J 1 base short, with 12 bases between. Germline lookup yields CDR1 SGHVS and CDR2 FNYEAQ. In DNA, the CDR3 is TGTGCCAGCAGCTTAGCTATCTCGTTACCCCAAGAGACCCAGTACTTC. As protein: CASSLAISLPQETQYF.

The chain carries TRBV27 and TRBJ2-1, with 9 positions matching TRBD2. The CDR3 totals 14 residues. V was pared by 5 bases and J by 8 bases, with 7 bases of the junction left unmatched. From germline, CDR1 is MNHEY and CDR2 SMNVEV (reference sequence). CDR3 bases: TGTGCCAGCAGTCTTAGCGGGAGTGGAGATGAGCAGTTCTTC. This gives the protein CASSLSGSGDEQFF.

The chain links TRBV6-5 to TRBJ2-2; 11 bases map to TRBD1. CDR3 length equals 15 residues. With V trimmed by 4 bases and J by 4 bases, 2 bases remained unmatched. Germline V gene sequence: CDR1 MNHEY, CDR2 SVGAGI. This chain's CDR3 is CASSCGTGGTGELFF. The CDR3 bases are TGTGCCAGCAGTTGCGGGACAGGGGGCACCGGGGAGCTGTTTTTT.

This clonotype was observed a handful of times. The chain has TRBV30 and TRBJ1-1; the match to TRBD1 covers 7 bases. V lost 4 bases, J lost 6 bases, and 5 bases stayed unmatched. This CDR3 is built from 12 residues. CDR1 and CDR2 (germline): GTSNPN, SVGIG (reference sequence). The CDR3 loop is CAWTTGEAEAFF. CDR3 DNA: TGTGCCTGGACAACAGGGGAGGCTGAAGCTTTCTTT.

CDR3 DNA sequence: TGTGCCAGCGCCGGATGGAAGAACACTGAAGCTTTCTTT. Translation: CASAGWKNTEAFF. The chain has TRBV6-1 and TRBJ1-1; D ambiguous. CDR3 length equals 13 residues. The germline V gene encodes CDR1 MNHNS and CDR2 SASEGT. V was trimmed by 8 bases and J by 1 base, leaving 11 bases between them.

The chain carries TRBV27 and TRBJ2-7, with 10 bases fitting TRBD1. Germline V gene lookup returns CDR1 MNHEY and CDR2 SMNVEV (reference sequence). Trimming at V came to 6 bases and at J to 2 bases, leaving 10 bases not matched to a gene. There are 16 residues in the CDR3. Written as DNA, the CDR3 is TGTGCCAGCAGCCGGGTGGGGGACAGGGGCCCCTACGAGCAGTACTTC. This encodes CASSRVGDRGPYEQYF.

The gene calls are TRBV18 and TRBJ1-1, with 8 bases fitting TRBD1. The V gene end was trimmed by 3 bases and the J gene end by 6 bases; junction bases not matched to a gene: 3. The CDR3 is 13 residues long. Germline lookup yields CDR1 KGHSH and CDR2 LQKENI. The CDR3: CASSPTGDAEAFF. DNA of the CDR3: TGTGCCAGCTCACCGACAGGGGACGCTGAAGCTTTCTTT.

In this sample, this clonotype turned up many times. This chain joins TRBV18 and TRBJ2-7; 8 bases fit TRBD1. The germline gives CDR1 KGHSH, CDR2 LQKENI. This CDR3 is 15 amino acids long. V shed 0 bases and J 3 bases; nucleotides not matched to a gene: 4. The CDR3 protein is CASSPPGTGGYEQYF. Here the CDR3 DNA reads TGTGCCAGCTCACCACCCGGGACAGGCGGCTACGAGCAGTACTTC.

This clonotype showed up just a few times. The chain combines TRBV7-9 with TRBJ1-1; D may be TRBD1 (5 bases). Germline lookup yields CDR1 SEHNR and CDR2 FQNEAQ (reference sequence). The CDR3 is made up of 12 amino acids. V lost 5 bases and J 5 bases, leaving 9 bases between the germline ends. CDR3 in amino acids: CASSTGGTEAFF. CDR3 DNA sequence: TGTGCCAGCAGCACCGGGGGGACTGAAGCTTTCTTT.

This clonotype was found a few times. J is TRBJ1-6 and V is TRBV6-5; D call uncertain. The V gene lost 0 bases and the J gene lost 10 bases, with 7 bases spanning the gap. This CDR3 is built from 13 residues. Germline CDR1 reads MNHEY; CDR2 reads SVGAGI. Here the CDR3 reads CASSYSGNSPLHF. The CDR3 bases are TGTGCCAGCAGTTACTCGGGAAACTCACCCCTCCACTTT.

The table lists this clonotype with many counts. In DNA, the CDR3 is TGCGCCAGCAGCCAAACCCCGGGACTAGCTCAAGAGACCCAGTACTTC. This gives the protein CASSQTPGLAQETQYF. The chain employs TRBV4-1 and TRBJ2-5; 9 bases are shared with TRBD2. V shed 2 bases and J 2 bases; nucleotides not matched to a gene: 6. Per the germline V gene, CDR1 is MGHRA and CDR2 is YSYEKL. This CDR3 region has 16 residues.

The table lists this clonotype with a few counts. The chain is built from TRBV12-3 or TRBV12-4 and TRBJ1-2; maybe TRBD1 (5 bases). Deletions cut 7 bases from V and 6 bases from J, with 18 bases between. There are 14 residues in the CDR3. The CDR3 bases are TGTGCCAGCACCTTCGGGACTAGCAGAAATGGCTACACCTTC. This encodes CASTFGTSRNGYTF.

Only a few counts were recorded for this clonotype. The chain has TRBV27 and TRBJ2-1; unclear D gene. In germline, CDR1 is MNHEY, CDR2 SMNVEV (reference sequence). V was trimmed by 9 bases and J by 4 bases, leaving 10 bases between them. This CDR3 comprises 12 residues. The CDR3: CASTDGYNEQFF. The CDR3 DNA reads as TGTGCCAGTACTGACGGATACAATGAGCAGTTCTTC.

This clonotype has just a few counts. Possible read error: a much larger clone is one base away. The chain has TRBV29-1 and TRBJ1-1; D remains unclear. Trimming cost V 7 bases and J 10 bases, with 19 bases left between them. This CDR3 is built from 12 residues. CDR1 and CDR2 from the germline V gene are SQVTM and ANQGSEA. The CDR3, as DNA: TGCAGCGGTAACGGGGTATCAAGTGCAGCTTTCTTT. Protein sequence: CSGNGVSSAAFF.

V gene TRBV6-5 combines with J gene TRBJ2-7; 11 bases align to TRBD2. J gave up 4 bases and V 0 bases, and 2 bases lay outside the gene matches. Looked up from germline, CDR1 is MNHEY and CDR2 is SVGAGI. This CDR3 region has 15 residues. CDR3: CASSYSPSGGYEQYF. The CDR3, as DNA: TGTGCCAGCAGTTACTCGCCTAGCGGGGGGTACGAGCAGTACTTC.